The next 32 T cell receptor beta chains were all read from a single sample in a study of patients and donors after allogeneic stem cell transplantation. MiXCR was run by TCRdb on the RT-PCR reads, yielding one entry per CDR3 protein. The sample includes about 88,000 distinct CDR3 sequences, around 46% of them seen just once. Sequenced material: blood, either unsorted or a sorted T cell fraction (not recorded which). The receptors were sampled from a human donor who was either an allogeneic HSCT recipient or a stem cell or donor lymphocyte infusion donor (not recorded which). It is not recorded whose cells these are; they may come from a transplant donor.

This clonotype was detected once. The rearrangement joins TRBV7-9 to TRBJ1-2; D unclear. Germline V gene sequence: CDR1 SEHNR, CDR2 FQNEAQ (reference sequence). Deletions cut 0 bases from V and 4 bases from J, with 21 bases between. This CDR3 contains 18 residues. The CDR3 nucleotides are TGTGCCAGCAGCTTAGCGGTCCCCCTTCGTGGGGAAATCTATGGCTACACCTTC. Protein product: CASSLAVPLRGEIYGYTF.

This clonotype was seen a few times. The chain is built from TRBV7-2 and TRBJ1-3; D is ambiguous. This CDR3 spans 15 amino acids. Germline CDR1 is SGHTA and CDR2 is FQGNSA. V was clipped by 5 bases and J by 4 bases, with 15 bases between them. The CDR3 reads CASSPTRPTGNTIYF. The CDR3 bases are TGTGCCAGCAGCCCCACCAGGCCCACAGGAAACACCATATATTTT.

The chain carries TRBV15 and TRBJ1-1; D gene unclear. CDR1 and CDR2 (germline): LNHNV, YYDKDF (reference sequence). The V and J ends lost 1 base and 4 bases respectively, with 13 bases between them. CDR3 length: 15 residues. CDR3 sequence (DNA): TGTGCCACCAGCAGAGGACGGGTAGCTTCCACTGAAGCTTTCTTT. This sequence encodes CATSRGRVASTEAFF.

This sequence joins TRBV4-2 and TRBJ2-3; 11 nucleotides agree with TRBD2. With 5 bases clipped from V and 6 bases from J, the junction kept 16 bases outside the gene matches. Germline lookup yields CDR1 LGHNA and CDR2 YNFKEQ. This CDR3 region has 18 residues. In DNA form, the CDR3 reads TGTGCCAGCAGCACCGGGGGAATAGCGGGAGGGCCGGGCGATACGCAGTATTTT. Its translation is CASSTGGIAGGPGDTQYF.

V usage is TRBV25-1 and J usage is TRBJ1-1; TRBD1 matches 7 bases. The CDR3 has 15 residues. CDR1 is MGHDK, CDR2 SYGVNS, per germline. Germline trimming cut 4 bases from V and 1 base from J; bases unmatched to any gene: 6. The CDR3 protein is CASSGYRGTNTEAFF. The DNA for the CDR3 is TGTGCCAGCAGTGGATACAGGGGTACGAACACTGAAGCTTTCTTT. The variable domain in full, with the rest retrieved from reference TRBV25-1 and TRBJ1-1, is EADIYQTPRYLVIGTGKKITLECSQTMGHDKMYWYQQDPGMELHLIHYSYGVNSTEKGDLSSESTVSRIRTEHFPLTLESARPSHTSQYLCASSGYRGTNTEAFFGQGTRLTVV.

This sequence joins TRBV20-1 and TRBJ1-6; unclear D gene. CDR1 and CDR2 from the germline V gene are DFQATT and SNEGSKA (reference sequence). The CDR3 covers 13 residues. V gave up 3 bases and J gave up 8 bases, with 11 bases separating them. The CDR3 coding sequence is TGCAGTGCTAGCCCCACCATCTATTCACCCCTCCACTTT. Encoded protein: CSASPTIYSPLHF.

The J gene is TRBJ1-4, the V gene TRBV28; D not resolved. CDR3 length equals 15 residues. Germline V gene data show CDR1 as MDHEN and CDR2 as SYDVKM. Trimming left V 6 bases short and J 4 bases short, with 15 bases between. The DNA of the CDR3 is TGTGCCAGCAGCCCACGGGTGGAGGTTAATGAAAAACTGTTTTTT. It yields the protein CASSPRVEVNEKLFF.

This clonotype turned up a few times. The chain couples TRBV27 to TRBJ1-3; D is ambiguous. The CDR3 has 12 residues. Trimming took off 4 bases at V and 3 bases at J, with 4 bases between the two ends. The V gene's germline CDR1 is MNHEY and CDR2 SMNVEV (reference sequence). The CDR3 nucleotides read TGTGCCAGCAGTTCAAATGGAAACACCATATATTTT. It encodes CASSSNGNTIYF.

The V call is TRBV7-2, the J call TRBJ1-2; weak D call: TRBD1 (6 bases). The germline gives CDR1 SGHTA, CDR2 FQGNSA. The CDR3 length is 16 residues. V shed 2 bases and J shed 7 bases, with 20 bases lying between them. In DNA, the CDR3 is TGTGCCAGCAGCTTAAGACCCCGGGACAAGGCTGTTGGCTACACCTTC. This codes for CASSLRPRDKAVGYTF. The full variable domain, its missing parts supplied by reference TRBV7-2 and TRBJ1-2, is GAGVSQSPSNKVTEKGKDVELRCDPISGHTALYWYRQSLGQGLEFLIYFQGNSAPDKSGLPSDRFSAERTGGSVSTLTIQRTQQEDSAVYLCASSLRPRDKAVGYTFGSGTRLTVV.

The chain employs TRBV12-3 or TRBV12-4 and TRBJ1-2; D is uncertain. CDR3 length equals 16 residues. V lost 0 bases to trimming and J lost 5 bases, with 16 bases between them. The CDR3 loop is CASSLARVPTKYGYTF. As DNA, the CDR3 is TGTGCCAGCAGTTTAGCTAGGGTACCCACGAAGTATGGCTACACCTTC.

The rearrangement links TRBV6-5 to TRBJ2-5; D perhaps matches TRBD1 (6 bases). Germline lookup yields CDR1 MNHEY and CDR2 SVGAGI. The CDR3 is 15 amino acids. Trimming cost V 1 base and J 3 bases, with 12 bases left between them. The CDR3 nucleotides read TGTGCCAGCAGTTACTATGCCAGGGGCAAAGAGACCCAGTACTTC. Encoded protein: CASSYYARGKETQYF.

The rearrangement uses TRBV5-1 and TRBJ1-2; the D gene is possibly TRBD1 (6 bases). CDR3 length: 15 residues. Deletions cut 0 bases from V and 4 bases from J, with 13 bases between. The V gene's germline CDR1 is SGHRS and CDR2 YFSETQ. The CDR3 loop reads CASSLGVQGSYGYTF. CDR3 DNA sequence: TGCGCCAGCAGCTTGGGGGTACAGGGTTCCTATGGCTACACCTTC. Full variable domain (remainder filled in from reference TRBV5-1 and TRBJ1-2): KAGVTQTPRYLIKTRGQQVTLSCSPISGHRSVSWYQQTPGQGLQFLFEYFSETQRNKGNFPGRFSGRQFSNSRSEMNVSTLELGDSALYLCASSLGVQGSYGYTFGSGTRLTVV.

This clonotype was found a few times. The rearrangement joins TRBV5-1 to TRBJ1-1; 9 nucleotides match TRBD1. Germline CDR1 and CDR2: SGHRS and YFSETQ. J was trimmed by 9 bases and V by 4 bases; bases with no gene match: 10. This CDR3 has 14 residues. CDR3 in amino acids: CASSPGQGIKKAFF. The CDR3 nucleotides read TGCGCCAGCAGCCCGGGACAGGGAATTAAGAAAGCTTTCTTT. Full variable domain (rest looked up from reference TRBV5-1 and TRBJ1-1): KAGVTQTPRYLIKTRGQQVTLSCSPISGHRSVSWYQQTPGQGLQFLFEYFSETQRNKGNFPGRFSGRQFSNSRSEMNVSTLELGDSALYLCASSPGQGIKKAFFGQGTRLTVV.

The V gene is TRBV4-1, the J gene TRBJ1-5; no clear D. Trimming cost V 4 bases and J 1 base, with 11 bases left between them. CDR3 size: 15 residues. Germline values: CDR1 MGHRA, CDR2 YSYEKL. The CDR3, as DNA: TGCGCCAGCAGCCCGAGCTACGGGAGCAATCAGCCCCAGCATTTT. Protein product: CASSPSYGSNQPQHF.

The chain uses TRBV12-3 or TRBV12-4 and TRBJ1-4; 8 positions match TRBD1. The junction had 5 bases not matched to a gene; V was cut back by 4 bases and J by 4 bases. The CDR3 is made up of 15 amino acids. The CDR3 DNA reads as TGTGCCAGCAGTTCACTACAGGGGGGTAATGAAAAACTGTTTTTT. Amino acid sequence: CASSSLQGGNEKLFF.

The chain has TRBV7-2 and TRBJ1-5; TRBD1 might be the D (5 bases). The CDR3 has 14 amino acids. Trimming left V 1 base short and J 7 bases short, with 11 bases between. CDR1 is SGHTA, CDR2 FQGNSA, per germline. The CDR3 reads CASSLGWGGQPQHF. CDR3 coding DNA: TGTGCCAGCAGCTTAGGATGGGGCGGGCAGCCCCAGCATTTT.

This clonotype was recorded a few times. V is TRBV5-1 and J is TRBJ1-1; 7 nucleotides align to TRBD1. This CDR3 is 13 amino acids long. The V and J ends lost 4 bases and 4 bases, in that order; junction bases with no gene match: 4. Germline lookup yields CDR1 SGHRS and CDR2 YFSETQ. The CDR3 loop reads CASSDREGTEAFF. DNA of the CDR3: TGCGCCAGCAGCGACAGGGAGGGCACTGAAGCTTTCTTT.

The V and J genes are TRBV21-1 and TRBJ1-3; the D call in the table, TRBD1, was not verified against the DNA. TRBV21-1 is flagged as a pseudogene. The CDR3 consists of 16 residues. CDR3 in amino acids: CASSKWDAGCGNTIYF. DNA of the CDR3: TGTGCCAGCAGCAAATGGGACGCAGGGTGCGGAAACACCATATATTTT.

This clonotype has just a few counts. The rearrangement uses TRBV7-2 and TRBJ1-2; 8 nucleotides match TRBD1. Germline V gene data show CDR1 as SGHTA and CDR2 as FQGNSA. Trimming cost V 2 bases and J 4 bases; bases outside gene matches: 9. The CDR3 has 16 residues. The CDR3 loop reads CASSLYGQGGSYGYTF. CDR3 DNA sequence: TGTGCCAGCAGCTTATACGGACAGGGCGGCAGCTATGGCTACACCTTC.

A single count supports this clonotype. The gene calls are TRBV29-1 and TRBJ1-2; the match to TRBD1 covers 9 bases. This CDR3 comprises 12 residues. Per germline, CDR1 SQVTM and CDR2 ANQGSEA. J was trimmed by 5 bases and V by 6 bases; bases with no gene match: 4. CDR3 protein: CSVADRGYGYTF. CDR3 sequence (DNA): TGCAGCGTGGCAGACAGGGGGTATGGCTACACCTTC.

CDR3 region: CASSSGDSRNTIYF. As DNA, the CDR3 is TGCGCCAGCAGCTCGGGTGACAGTAGAAACACCATATATTTT. The chain joins TRBV5-1 to TRBJ1-3, with D tentatively TRBD1 (5 bases). Trimming took off 3 bases at V and 5 bases at J, with 12 bases between the two ends. The CDR3 loop spans 14 amino acids. Looked up from germline, CDR1 is SGHRS and CDR2 is YFSETQ.

This chain uses TRBV29-1 with TRBJ1-2, with TRBD1 as a possible D gene (5 bases). Trimming cost V 0 bases and J 8 bases, with 13 bases left between them. The length of the CDR3 is 13 residues. CDR1 is SQVTM, CDR2 ANQGSEA, per germline. CDR3 bases: TGCAGCGTTGAAGACAGGAACAGGTCAGGCTACACCTTC. This gives the protein CSVEDRNRSGYTF.

This clonotype has only a few counts. The rearrangement joins TRBV27 to TRBJ1-2; D ambiguous. This CDR3 has 14 residues. V lost 5 bases, J lost 4 bases, and 14 bases lay in between. Germline V gene sequence: CDR1 MNHEY, CDR2 SMNVEV (reference sequence). This CDR3 reads CASSQGILSYGYTF. CDR3 coding DNA: TGTGCCAGCAGTCAAGGGATTTTGTCCTATGGCTACACCTTC.

This chain connects TRBV4-3 to TRBJ1-2; no reliable D call. This CDR3 comprises 14 residues. Between the trimmed V and J ends, which lost 0 bases and 4 bases, there was a span of 9 bases. CDR1 is LGHNA, CDR2 YSLEER, per germline. This CDR3 reads CASSQETETYGYTF. In DNA, the CDR3 is TGCGCCAGCAGCCAAGAAACAGAAACCTATGGCTACACCTTC.

This chain links TRBV20-1 with TRBJ1-5, with 10 bases aligning to TRBD1. Unmatched junction bases numbered 4, after V lost 3 bases and J lost 2 bases. Germline-derived CDR1 and CDR2 are DFQATT and SNEGSKA (reference sequence). There are 15 residues in the CDR3. For the CDR3, the DNA is TGCAGTGCTAGTTCGGGGACAGGGGGCAATCAGCCCCAGCATTTT. This translates into CSASSGTGGNQPQHF.

The chain has TRBV12-3 or TRBV12-4 and TRBJ1-1; possible D gene TRBD1, 6 bases. The CDR3 has 15 amino acids. V was pared by 3 bases and J by 0 bases, with 11 bases between. CDR3 amino acids: CASSLDSLMNTEAFF. Written as DNA, the CDR3 is TGTGCCAGCAGTTTGGACAGCCTCATGAACACTGAAGCTTTCTTT.

The rearrangement links TRBV4-3 to TRBJ2-2; D call uncertain. Germline CDR1 reads LGHNA; CDR2 reads YSLEER. This CDR3 comprises 14 residues. Trimming left V 0 bases short and J 4 bases short, with 6 bases between. The CDR3 DNA follows: TGCGCCAGCAGCCAAGATAGCTCCACCGGGGAGCTGTTTTTT. This sequence encodes CASSQDSSTGELFF.

The V gene is TRBV6-2 or TRBV6-3, the J gene TRBJ1-2; D gene uncertain. V was cut by 2 bases and J by 2 bases, with 12 bases left in between. This CDR3 region has 15 residues. CDR1 and CDR2 (germline): MNHEY, SVGEGT. This CDR3 reads CASSYSLTSNYGYTF. CDR3 in DNA: TGTGCCAGCAGTTACAGTCTGACATCGAACTATGGCTACACCTTC.

The V call is TRBV5-1, the J call TRBJ1-1; the D is unclear. The CDR3 spans 11 residues. Deletions cut 7 bases from V and 6 bases from J, with 10 bases between. Per the germline V gene, CDR1 is SGHRS and CDR2 is YFSETQ. The CDR3 sequence: CASARSSEAFF. The CDR3 DNA reads TGCGCCAGCGCCAGAAGCTCTGAAGCTTTCTTT.

J is TRBJ2-7 and V is TRBV14, with TRBD2 matching over 7 bases. Per the germline V gene, CDR1 is SGHDN and CDR2 is FVKESK. CDR3 length equals 17 residues. The trim removed 4 bases at V and 3 bases at J, leaving 15 bases unmatched. CDR3 nucleotide sequence: TGTGCCAGCAGCCCGAGAGCGGGACTACCGGATTTCTACGAGCAGTACTTC. Translated: CASSPRAGLPDFYEQYF.

The chain uses TRBV20-1 and TRBJ1-1; D might be TRBD1 (5 bases). Trimming cost V 0 bases and J 11 bases, with 13 bases left between them. Germline V gives CDR1 DFQATT, CDR2 SNEGSKA (reference sequence). This CDR3 has 12 amino acids. As DNA, the CDR3 is TGCAGTGCTAGAGATTCGGGGGATGGGGCTTTCTTT. Translating gives CSARDSGDGAFF.

The CDR3 DNA reads as TGTGCCAGCAGCCGGACAGATCGGCGTAATTCACCCCTCCACTTT. This gives the protein CASSRTDRRNSPLHF. This chain uses TRBV12-3 or TRBV12-4 with TRBJ1-6; tentatively, D is TRBD1 (6 bases). The CDR3 covers 15 residues. Trimming pared 6 bases from V and 6 bases from J, leaving 15 bases between.